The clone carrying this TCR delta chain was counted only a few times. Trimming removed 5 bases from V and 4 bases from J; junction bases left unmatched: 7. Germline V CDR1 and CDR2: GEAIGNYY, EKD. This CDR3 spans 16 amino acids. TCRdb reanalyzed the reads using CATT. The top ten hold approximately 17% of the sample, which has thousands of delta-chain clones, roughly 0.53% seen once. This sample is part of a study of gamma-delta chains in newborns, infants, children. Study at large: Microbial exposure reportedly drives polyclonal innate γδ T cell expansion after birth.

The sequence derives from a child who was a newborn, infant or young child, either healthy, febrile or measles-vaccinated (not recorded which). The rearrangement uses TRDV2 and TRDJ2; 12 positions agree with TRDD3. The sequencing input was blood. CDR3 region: CACVVLGDTSTAQLFF. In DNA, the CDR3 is TGTGCCTGTGTCGTACTGGGGGATACTTCGACAGCACAACTCTTCTTT.